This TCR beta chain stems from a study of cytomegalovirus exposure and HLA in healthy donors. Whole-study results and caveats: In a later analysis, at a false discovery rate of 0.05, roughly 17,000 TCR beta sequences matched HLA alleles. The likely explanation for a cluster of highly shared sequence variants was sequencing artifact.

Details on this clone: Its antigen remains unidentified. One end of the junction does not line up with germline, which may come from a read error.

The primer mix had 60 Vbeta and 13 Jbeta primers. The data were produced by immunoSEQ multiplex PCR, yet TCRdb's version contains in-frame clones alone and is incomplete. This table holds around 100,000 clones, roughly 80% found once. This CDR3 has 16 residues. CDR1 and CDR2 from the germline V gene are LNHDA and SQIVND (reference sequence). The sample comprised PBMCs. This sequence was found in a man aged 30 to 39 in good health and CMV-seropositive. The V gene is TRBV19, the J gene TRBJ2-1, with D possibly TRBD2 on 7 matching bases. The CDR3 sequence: CASSLGGAQGYSEQFF. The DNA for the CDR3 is TGTGCCAGTAGTCTGGGGGGGGCACAGGGTTACAGTGAGCAGTTCTTC. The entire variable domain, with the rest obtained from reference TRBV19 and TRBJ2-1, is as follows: DGGITQSPKYLFRKEGQNVTLSCEQNLNHDAMYWYRQDPGQGLRLIYYSQIVNDFQKGDIAEGYSVSREKKESFPLTVTSAQKNPTAFYLCASSLGGAQGYSEQFFGPGTRLTVL.